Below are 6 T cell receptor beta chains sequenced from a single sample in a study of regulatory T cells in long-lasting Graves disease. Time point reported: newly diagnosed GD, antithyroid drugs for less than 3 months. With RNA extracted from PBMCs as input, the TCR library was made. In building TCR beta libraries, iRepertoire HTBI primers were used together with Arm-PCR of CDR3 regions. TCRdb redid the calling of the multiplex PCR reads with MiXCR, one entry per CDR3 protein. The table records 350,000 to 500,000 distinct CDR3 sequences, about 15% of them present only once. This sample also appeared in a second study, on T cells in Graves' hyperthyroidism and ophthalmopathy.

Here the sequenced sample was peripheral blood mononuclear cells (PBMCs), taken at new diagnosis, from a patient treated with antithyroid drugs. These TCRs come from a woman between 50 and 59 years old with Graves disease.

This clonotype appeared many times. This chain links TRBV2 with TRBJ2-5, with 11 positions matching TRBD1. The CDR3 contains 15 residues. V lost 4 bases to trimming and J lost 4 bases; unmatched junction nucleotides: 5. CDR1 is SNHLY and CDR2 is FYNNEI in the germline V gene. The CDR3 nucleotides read TGTGCCAGCAGTGTACGGGACAGGGGGTCAGAGACCCAGTACTTC. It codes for CASSVRDRGSETQYF. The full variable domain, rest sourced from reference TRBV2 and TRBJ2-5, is EPEVTQTPSHQVTQMGQEVILRCVPISNHLYFYWYRQILGQKVEFLVSFYNNEISEKSEIFDDQFSVERPDGSNFTLKIRSTKLEDSAMYFCASSVRDRGSETQYFGPGTRLLVL.

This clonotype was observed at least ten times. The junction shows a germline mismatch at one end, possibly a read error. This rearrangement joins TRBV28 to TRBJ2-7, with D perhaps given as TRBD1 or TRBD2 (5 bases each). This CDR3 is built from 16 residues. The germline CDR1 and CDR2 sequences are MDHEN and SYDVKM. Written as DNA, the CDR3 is TGTGCCAGCAGTTTAGGGCCGGGACGGTCCTCCAACGAGCAGTACTTC. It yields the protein CASSLGPGRSSNEQYF.

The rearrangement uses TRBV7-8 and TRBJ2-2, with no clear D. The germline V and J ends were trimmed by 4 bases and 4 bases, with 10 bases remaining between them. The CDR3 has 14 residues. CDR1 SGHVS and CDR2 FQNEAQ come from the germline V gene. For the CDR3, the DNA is TGTGCCAGCAGCTCCCAGGATTCCACCGGGGAGCTGTTTTTT. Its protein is CASSSQDSTGELFF.

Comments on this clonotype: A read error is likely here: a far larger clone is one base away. CDR3 in DNA: TGTGCCAGCAGCCGAGGACTAGCGGGCCACTACGAGCAGTTCTTC. As protein: CASSRGLAGHYEQFF. The gene calls are TRBV12-3 or TRBV12-4 and TRBJ2-1; 11 bases map to TRBD2. The CDR3 sequence is 15 residues long. V lost 6 bases, J lost 10 bases, and 11 bases stayed unmatched.

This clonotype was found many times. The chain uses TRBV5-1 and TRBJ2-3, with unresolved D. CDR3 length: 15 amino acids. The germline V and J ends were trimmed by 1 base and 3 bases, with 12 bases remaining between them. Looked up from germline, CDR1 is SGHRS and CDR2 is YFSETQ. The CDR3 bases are TGCGCCAGCAGCTTGTCCACCTATTCGACAGATACGCAGTATTTT. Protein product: CASSLSTYSTDTQYF.

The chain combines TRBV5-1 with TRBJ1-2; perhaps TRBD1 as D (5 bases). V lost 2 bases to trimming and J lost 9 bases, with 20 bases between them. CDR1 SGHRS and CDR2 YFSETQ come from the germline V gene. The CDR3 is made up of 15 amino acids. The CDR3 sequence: CASSFPGPAFQSYTF. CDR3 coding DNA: TGCGCCAGCAGCTTTCCGGGGCCCGCATTCCAGAGCTACACCTTC.